These 4 T cell receptor beta chains came from one sample sequenced in a study of blood T cell repertoires in COVID-19. Method: immunoSEQ multiplex PCR; TCRdb's copy keeps in-frame clones and lacks some. The sample includes around 300,000 clones, around nine tenths of them seen just once. The sample comprised PBMCs or T cells enriched from blood (not recorded which). The origin of the receptors is a woman between 40 and 55 years old who had recovered from COVID-19.

V is TRBV5-1 and J is TRBJ2-3; the match to TRBD2 covers 7 bases. Germline values: CDR1 SGHRS, CDR2 YFSETQ. The CDR3 length is 15 residues. V lost 0 bases to trimming and J lost 4 bases; unmatched junction nucleotides: 5. The CDR3 DNA is TGCGCCAGCAGCTTGGACGGGAGGCGCTCAGATACGCAGTATTTT. Translated, it gives CASSLDGRRSDTQYF.

The rearrangement links TRBV9 to TRBJ2-3; tentatively, D is TRBD2 (6 bases). Germline CDR1 is SGDLS and CDR2 is YYNGEE. Trimming cost V 5 bases and J 5 bases, with 18 bases left between them. The CDR3 is 15 amino acids. The CDR3 DNA follows: TGTGCCAGCAGTCCGGTGGTCCGAGCGGGAGATACGCAGTATTTT. Encoded protein: CASSPVVRAGDTQYF.

This clone was observed once. V is TRBV9 and J is TRBJ2-3; no firm D call. The germline V gene encodes CDR1 SGDLS and CDR2 YYNGEE. This CDR3 has 13 residues. V was trimmed by 3 bases and J by 2 bases, leaving 7 bases between them. For the CDR3, the DNA is TGTGCCAGCAGCGCGACTTACACAGATACGCAGTATTTT. Translation gives CASSATYTDTQYF.

About this clone: In the same sample, other DNA sequences code for this CDR3. The chain carries TRBV12-3 or TRBV12-4 and TRBJ2-5; perhaps TRBD2 as D (6 bases). Trimming removed 6 bases from V and 4 bases from J, with 6 bases in between. The CDR3 is made up of 11 amino acids. CDR3 nucleotides: TGTGCCAGCAGGCGGGGAGAGACCCAGTACTTC. Translation: CASRRGETQYF.